This is a list of T cell receptor beta chains from one sample in a study of T cell repertoires in ileal Crohn's disease. The method was immunoSEQ multiplex PCR; TCRdb's version includes in-frame clones alone and lacks a portion of them. The profile covers about 15,000 clones, with around 66% appearing a single time and roughly 5.7% taken by the ten largest. The material sequenced was ileal tissue. The source is an adult with Crohn's disease. CDR3s include the opening cysteine and the closing phenylalanine or tryptophan. D genes are given only for firm matches. Not all rows give a size; the values are once, few, many and, for expanded clones, a class.

12	TRBV29-1	-	TRBJ2-7	-	CSAKGQGNEQYF	TGCAGCGCAAAGGGCCAGGGGAACGAGCAGTACTTC
18	TRBV4-1	-	TRBJ2-7	TRBD2	CASSQVGLAGVSAYEQYF	TGCGCCAGCAGCCAAGTGGGACTAGCGGGAGTCTCCGCCTACGAGCAGTACTTC
14	TRBV10-3	-	TRBJ2-7	TRBD2	CAISHGTKPYEQYF	TGTGCCATCAGCCACGGGACTAAGCCCTACGAGCAGTACTTC
16	TRBV6-1	few	TRBJ2-7	TRBD2	CASSDLGGRASYEQYF	TGTGCCAGCAGTGATTTAGGCGGGAGGGCCAGCTACGAGCAGTACTTC
14	TRBV11-3	few	TRBJ1-6	TRBD1	CASSNRGYNSPLHF	TGTGCCAGCAGCAACAGGGGTTACAATTCACCCCTCCACTTT
15	TRBV29-1	-	TRBJ1-1	TRBD1	CGGTGGWGMNTEAFF	TGCGGAGGGACAGGGGGGTGGGGAATGAACACTGAAGCTTTCTTT
14	TRBV7-9	few	TRBJ2-3	TRBD2	CASSSSDSMRGKYF	TGTGCCAGCAGCTCCTCGGATTCGATGCGGGGGAAGTATTTT
14	TRBV30	once	TRBJ1-5	-	CAWSGLISNQPQHF	TGTGCCTGGAGTGGTCTTATTAGCAATCAGCCCCAGCATTTT
14	TRBV5-6	once	TRBJ2-7	TRBD2	CASSLRLAGNEQYF	TGTGCCAGCAGCCTCCGATTAGCGGGAAACGAGCAGTACTTC
11	TRBV6-1	-	TRBJ1-2	-	CASWRQYGYTF	TGTGCCAGCTGGCGACAGTATGGCTACACCTTC
16	TRBV5-3	-	TRBJ2-3	TRBD2	CARSLELAGGPDTQYF	TGTGCCAGAAGCTTGGAGCTAGCGGGAGGGCCAGATACGCAGTATTTT
15	TRBV11-3	few	TRBJ2-1	-	CASSAGGEWGNEQFF	TGTGCCAGCAGCGCAGGCGGGGAGTGGGGCAATGAGCAGTTCTTC
14	TRBV5-1	-	TRBJ1-1	-	CASSGTIVNTEAFF	TGCGCCAGCAGCGGGACAATAGTGAACACTGAAGCTTTCTTT
16	TRBV6-4	-	TRBJ2-2	TRBD2	CASKAGARGDTGELFF	TGTGCCAGCAAAGCGGGGGCCAGGGGAGACACCGGGGAGCTGTTTTTT
13	TRBV7-2	-	TRBJ1-1	-	CASSSGQNTEAFF	TGTGCCAGCAGCTCGGGACAGAACACTGAAGCTTTCTTT
14	TRBV4-2	few	TRBJ2-1	-	CASSPGYTYNEQFF	TGTGCCAGCAGCCCCGGGTATACCTACAATGAGCAGTTCTTC
15	TRBV27	-	TRBJ2-7	-	CASSFLAESSYEQYF	TGTGCCAGCAGTTTTTTGGCGGAGAGCTCCTACGAGCAGTACTTC
13	TRBV19	-	TRBJ1-6	-	CASSTRQNSPLHF	TGTGCCAGTAGTACCCGACAGAATTCACCCCTCCACTTT
16	TRBV6-6	-	TRBJ2-1	TRBD2	CASRQGLAGVYNEQFF	TGTGCCAGCAGGCAGGGACTAGCGGGAGTGTACAATGAGCAGTTCTTC
11	TRBV7-9	few	TRBJ2-3	-	CASSSSDTQYF	TGTGCCAGCAGCTCTAGCGATACGCAGTATTTT
15	TRBV6-1	few	TRBJ2-3	TRBD2	CASSGLAGGPDTQYF	TGTGCCAGCAGCGGACTAGCGGGGGGGCCAGATACGCAGTATTTT
14	TRBV5-1	-	TRBJ2-7	TRBD1	CASSAGTGTYEQYF	TGCGCCAGCAGTGCAGGGACAGGGACCTACGAGCAGTACTTC
14	TRBV2	-	TRBJ1-1	-	CASSGQVRNTEAFF	TGTGCCAGCAGTGGACAGGTCAGGAACACTGAAGCTTTCTTT
14	TRBV5-6	-	TRBJ1-3	-	CASTPYYSGNTIYF	TGTGCCAGCACCCCGTACTACTCTGGAAACACCATATATTTT
17	TRBV7-6	-	TRBJ2-7	TRBD2	CASSPSGSIAGGFEQYF	TGTGCCAGCAGCCCATCCGGGTCCATAGCGGGGGGGTTCGAGCAGTACTTC
13	TRBV19	-	TRBJ1-1	-	CASSVRVSTEAFF	TGTGCCAGTAGTGTCCGGGTTTCCACTGAAGCTTTCTTT
13	TRBV5-1	-	TRBJ2-5	-	CASSIGGRETQYF	TGCGCCAGCAGCATCGGGGGTCGGGAGACCCAGTACTTC
15	TRBV25-1	few	TRBJ2-1	-	CASSDLQGSDNEQFF	TGTGCCAGCAGTGATTTGCAGGGTTCCGACAATGAGCAGTTCTTC
14	TRBV5-1	-	TRBJ1-2	-	CASSWQQGPYGYTF	TGCGCCAGCAGCTGGCAACAGGGACCCTATGGCTACACCTTC
15	TRBV6-4	-	TRBJ2-3	TRBD2	CASSDTSGGADTQYF	TGTGCCAGCAGTGACACTAGCGGGGGGGCAGATACGCAGTATTTT
15	TRBV9	-	TRBJ2-1	TRBD2	CASSATSGEYNEQFF	TGTGCCAGCAGCGCTACTAGCGGGGAATACAATGAGCAGTTCTTC
15	TRBV10-3	few	TRBJ2-7	TRBD1	CAISESIQGAYEQYF	TGTGCCATCAGTGAGTCGATCCAGGGGGCCTACGAGCAGTACTTC
15	TRBV30	-	TRBJ1-4	-	CAWGRLLGVNEKLFF	TGTGCCTGGGGGCGTCTACTAGGAGTTAATGAAAAACTGTTTTTT
20	TRBV2	-	TRBJ2-7	TRBD2	CASSPPRLASGRADHCEQYF	TGTGCCAGCAGTCCCCCGCGGCTGGCTAGCGGGAGGGCCGACCATTGCGAGCAGTACTTC
13	TRBV28	few	TRBJ1-1	TRBD1	CASSLGGQKEAFF	TGTGCCAGCAGTTTAGGGGGACAGAAAGAAGCTTTCTTT
13	TRBV18	-	TRBJ1-1	-	CASSPLRNTEAFF	TGTGCCAGCTCACCATTGCGGAACACTGAAGCTTTCTTT
13	TRBV2	-	TRBJ2-2	-	CASSEARGGELFF	TGTGCCAGCAGTGAAGCCCGGGGCGGGGAGCTGTTTTTT
16	TRBV7-2	medium-sized	TRBJ1-1	-	CASSLNPGMRDTEAFF	TGTGCCAGCAGCTTAAACCCTGGGATGCGGGACACTGAAGCTTTCTTT
18	TRBV19	-	TRBJ2-2	TRBD2	CATTNPSSGRRETGELFF	TGTGCCACCACGAATCCGTCTAGCGGGAGAAGAGAAACCGGGGAGCTGTTTTTT
16	TRBV11-2	-	TRBJ2-7	-	CASSVSNPGTSYEQYF	TGTGCCAGCAGCGTTAGTAACCCCGGGACATCCTACGAGCAGTACTTC
15	TRBV19	-	TRBJ1-2	TRBD1	CASSIGDRYAYGYTF	TGTGCCAGTAGTATAGGGGACAGGTACGCCTATGGCTACACCTTC
14	TRBV5-6	-	TRBJ2-1	TRBD2	CASSRGLAGDEQFF	TGTGCCAGCAGCCGGGGACTAGCGGGGGATGAGCAGTTCTTC
17	TRBV7-9	-	TRBJ1-2	TRBD1	CASSLTTPTGGGDGYTF	TGTGCCAGCAGCTTAACCACCCCGACAGGGGGTGGAGATGGCTACACCTTC
15	TRBV18	few	TRBJ2-7	TRBD1	CASSPSSDRAYEQYF	TGTGCCAGCTCACCCTCTTCGGACAGGGCCTACGAGCAGTACTTC
14	TRBV23-1	-	TRBJ1-1	-	CATIGGPLNTEAFF	TGCGCCACGATCGGGGGACCCCTCAACACTGAAGCTTTCTTT
11	TRBV30	-	TRBJ2-7	-	CAWSVNYEQYF	TGTGCCTGGAGTGTTAACTACGAGCAGTACTTC
15	TRBV7-9	-	TRBJ2-4	TRBD2	CASRRGTSGGNIQYF	TGTGCCAGCAGGCGCGGGACTAGCGGGGGGAACATTCAGTACTTC
13	TRBV15	-	TRBJ1-2	-	CATSREDGFGYTF	TGTGCCACCAGCAGAGAAGACGGGTTTGGCTACACCTTC
14	TRBV6-4	few	TRBJ1-1	-	CASSDSGAGPRAFF	TGTGCCAGCAGTGACAGCGGAGCCGGTCCGCGGGCTTTCTTT
13	TRBV6-1	few	TRBJ1-2	TRBD1	CASSTHTGGRHYF	TGTGCCAGCAGTACACACACAGGGGGCCGCCACTACTTC
15	TRBV5-1	-	TRBJ1-3	-	CASSPTESSGNTIYF	TGCGCCAGCAGCCCCACTGAAAGCTCTGGAAACACCATATATTTT
17	TRBV30	few	TRBJ2-1	-	CAWSVSRGLSSYNEQFF	TGTGCCTGGAGTGTTTCAAGAGGGTTGAGCTCCTACAATGAGCAGTTCTTC
16	TRBV10-3	-	TRBJ1-4	-	CAISDKRQDINEKLFF	TGTGCCATCAGTGATAAAAGACAGGATATAAATGAAAAACTGTTTTTT
17	TRBV5-4	-	TRBJ1-1	-	CASSGSGHALPNTEAFF	TGTGCCAGCAGCGGGTCGGGACACGCACTCCCGAACACTGAAGCTTTCTTT
16	TRBV27	few	TRBJ1-6	TRBD1	CASSPRPGQVNSPLHF	TGTGCCAGCAGTCCCCGGCCGGGACAGGTTAATTCACCCCTCCACTTT